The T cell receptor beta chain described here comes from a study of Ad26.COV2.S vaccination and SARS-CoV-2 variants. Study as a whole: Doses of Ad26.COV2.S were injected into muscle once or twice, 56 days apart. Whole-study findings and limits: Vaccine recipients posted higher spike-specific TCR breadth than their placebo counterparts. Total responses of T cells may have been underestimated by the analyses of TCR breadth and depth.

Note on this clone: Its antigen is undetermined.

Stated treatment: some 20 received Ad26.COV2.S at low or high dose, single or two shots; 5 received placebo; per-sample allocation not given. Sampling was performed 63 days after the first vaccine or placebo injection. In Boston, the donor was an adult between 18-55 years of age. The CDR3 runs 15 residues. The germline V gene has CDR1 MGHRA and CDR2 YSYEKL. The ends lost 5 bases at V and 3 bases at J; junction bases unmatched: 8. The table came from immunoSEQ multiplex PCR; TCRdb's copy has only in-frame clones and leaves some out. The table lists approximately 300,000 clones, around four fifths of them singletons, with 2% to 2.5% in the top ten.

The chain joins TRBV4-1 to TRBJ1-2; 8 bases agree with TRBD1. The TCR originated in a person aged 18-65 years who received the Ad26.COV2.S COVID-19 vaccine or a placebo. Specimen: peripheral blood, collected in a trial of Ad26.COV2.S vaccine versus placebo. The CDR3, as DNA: TGCGCCAGCAGCATGCAGGGGGCGCGGGACTATGGCTACACCTTC. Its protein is CASSMQGARDYGYTF.